These 5 T cell receptor beta chains were all obtained from the same sample, sequenced in a study of shared clonotypes between healthy human individuals. Some clones are missing from TCRdb's copy, which holds only in-frame ones; the method was immunoSEQ multiplex PCR. This table has 1,400,000 or so clones, 98% to 99% appearing once. Sequencing input: naive CD4+ T cells sorted from blood. As to subset: CD45RA+ positively selected. The receptor source for this set is a man aged 25 to 40 in good health.

The chain has TRBV5-1 and TRBJ2-7; D not resolved. The germline V and J ends were trimmed by 5 bases and 2 bases, with 11 bases remaining between them. CDR1 is SGHRS, CDR2 YFSETQ, per germline. There are 13 residues in the CDR3. CDR3 protein: CASRVDGTYEQYF. The CDR3 DNA sequence: TGCGCCAGCAGAGTGGACGGAACCTACGAGCAGTACTTC. Using reference TRBV5-1 and TRBJ2-7 for the parts outside the CDR3, the full variable domain is KAGVTQTPRYLIKTRGQQVTLSCSPISGHRSVSWYQQTPGQGLQFLFEYFSETQRNKGNFPGRFSGRQFSNSRSEMNVSTLELGDSALYLCASRVDGTYEQYFGPGTRLTVT.

The chain combines TRBV6-1 with TRBJ1-2; TRBD1 matches 9 bases. In germline, CDR1 is MNHNS, CDR2 SASEGT. Trimming cost V 4 bases and J 4 bases; bases outside gene matches: 7. The CDR3 totals 15 residues. CDR3 loop: CASSAGTGLLYGYTF. The DNA for the CDR3 is TGTGCCAGCAGTGCCGGGACAGGGCTCCTCTATGGCTACACCTTC.

Details on this clone: Other DNA variants within this sample encode the same CDR3. The chain is built from TRBV5-1 and TRBJ2-2; D is possibly TRBD1 or TRBD2 (5 bases each). The CDR3 runs 15 residues. Germline-derived CDR1 and CDR2 are SGHRS and YFSETQ. V gave up 3 bases and J gave up 2 bases, with 11 bases separating them. The CDR3 nucleotides are TGCGCCAGCAGCTCCGGGACGGTAAACACCGGGGAGCTGTTTTTT. It yields the protein CASSSGTVNTGELFF.

The rearrangement joins TRBV30 to TRBJ2-7; D not certain. V lost 2 bases and J lost 6, with 5 bases in between. CDR1 GTSNPN and CDR2 SVGIG come from the germline V gene (reference sequence). The CDR3 is 10 amino acids. DNA of the CDR3: TGTGCCTGGAGTCTCTCCGAGCAGTACTTC. Residues: CAWSLSEQYF.

This chain connects TRBV29-1 to TRBJ2-7; TRBD2 matches 14 bases. In germline, CDR1 is SQVTM, CDR2 ANQGSEA. CDR3 length: 14 amino acids. V trimming: 5 bases; J trimming: 6 bases; junction bases outside the gene matches: 6. The CDR3 nucleotides read TGCAGCGTTTCCGGACTAGCGGGAGGAGGCGAGCAGTACTTC. Encoded protein: CSVSGLAGGGEQYF.